These T cell receptor beta chains were read from a single sample in a study of blood T cell repertoires in COVID-19. Generated by immunoSEQ multiplex PCR, the TCRdb table keeps only in-frame clones and is missing some. The top ten clones hold around two fifths of a sample with 45,000 or so clones, around 84% of them seen once. The sequenced material came from peripheral blood. The receptors were sampled from a human donor in a cohort sampled during active COVID-19. CDR3s include the opening cysteine and the closing phenylalanine or tryptophan. Fields, in order: CDR3 protein, CDR3 DNA, D gene, J gene, clone size, V gene. The D gene is left open where the match is weak. Clone size is stated in some rows and not others, as once, few, many or a class when expanded.

CDR3 protein: CASRRGTGTGNTIYF
CDR3 DNA: TGTGCCAGTAGAAGAGGGACAGGGACTGGAAACACCATATATTTT
D gene: TRBD1
J gene: TRBJ1-3
clone size: NA
V gene: TRBV19

CDR3 protein: CASSQVQGGSETQYF
CDR3 DNA: TGTGCCAGCAGCCAGGTACAGGGGGGGTCGGAGACCCAGTACTTC
D gene: NA
J gene: TRBJ2-5
clone size: NA
V gene: TRBV3-1/TRBV3-2

CDR3 protein: CASRASGDYNEQFF
CDR3 DNA: TGTGCCAGCAGAGCCTCCGGGGACTACAATGAGCAGTTCTTC
D gene: NA
J gene: TRBJ2-1
clone size: NA
V gene: TRBV3-1/TRBV3-2

CDR3 protein: CASSPGTSGGAVTDTQYF
CDR3 DNA: TGCGCCAGCAGCCCCGGGACTAGCGGGGGGGCTGTGACAGATACGCAGTATTTT
D gene: TRBD2
J gene: TRBJ2-3
clone size: NA
V gene: TRBV5-1

CDR3 protein: CAISESGMGGNYNEQFF
CDR3 DNA: TGTGCCATCAGTGAGTCGGGTATGGGGGGGAACTACAATGAGCAGTTCTTC
D gene: TRBD2
J gene: TRBJ2-1
clone size: NA
V gene: TRBV10-3

CDR3 protein: CASSYRGQGNTEAFF
CDR3 DNA: TGTGCCAGCAGTTACCGCGGACAGGGGAACACTGAAGCTTTCTTT
D gene: TRBD1
J gene: TRBJ1-1
clone size: NA
V gene: TRBV6-2/TRBV6-3

CDR3 protein: CASSGLQGFGKNIQYF
CDR3 DNA: TGTGCCAGCAGTGGATTACAGGGTTTCGGCAAAAACATTCAGTACTTC
D gene: NA
J gene: TRBJ2-4
clone size: NA
V gene: TRBV25-1

CDR3 protein: CASSKKCPEAARQRDWGPVTQYF
CDR3 DNA: TGTGCCAGCAGCAAAAAGTGCCCCGAAGCGGCGAGACAGAGGGACTGGGGTCCTGTGACCCAGTACTTC
D gene: NA
J gene: TRBJ2-5
clone size: NA
V gene: TRBV21-1

CDR3 protein: CARSLMSPPGELFF
CDR3 DNA: TGTGCCAGAAGCTTGATGTCTCCTCCCGGGGAGCTGTTTTTT
D gene: NA
J gene: TRBJ2-2
clone size: NA
V gene: TRBV5-3

CDR3 protein: CASSPLTGNQPQHF
CDR3 DNA: TGTGCCAGCTCACCTCTTACAGGCAATCAGCCCCAGCATTTT
D gene: NA
J gene: TRBJ1-5
clone size: NA
V gene: TRBV18

CDR3 protein: CASNSDRGLHSGANVLTF
CDR3 DNA: TGCGCCAGCAATTCAGACAGGGGACTCCACTCTGGGGCCAACGTCCTGACTTTC
D gene: TRBD1
J gene: TRBJ2-6
clone size: NA
V gene: TRBV10-1

CDR3 protein: CATSGTGTAGFTEAFF
CDR3 DNA: TGTGCCACCAGCGGAACCGGGACAGCCGGATTCACTGAAGCTTTCTTT
D gene: TRBD1
J gene: TRBJ1-1
clone size: NA
V gene: TRBV15

CDR3 protein: CSARRQETQYF
CDR3 DNA: TGCAGTGCTAGACGTCAAGAGACCCAGTACTTC
D gene: NA
J gene: TRBJ2-5
clone size: NA
V gene: TRBV20-1

CDR3 protein: CASSPVTGGMNTEAFF
CDR3 DNA: TGTGCCAGCTCACCGGTGACAGGGGGCATGAACACTGAAGCTTTCTTT
D gene: TRBD1
J gene: TRBJ1-1
clone size: NA
V gene: TRBV18

CDR3 protein: CASSPGGGVTEAFF
CDR3 DNA: TGTGCCAGCAGCCCCGGTGGGGGGGTCACTGAAGCTTTCTTT
D gene: NA
J gene: TRBJ1-1
clone size: few
V gene: TRBV5-5

CDR3 protein: CASSRTGSAGELFF
CDR3 DNA: TGCGCCAGCAGTCGAACAGGGTCGGCCGGGGAGCTGTTTTTT
D gene: NA
J gene: TRBJ2-2
clone size: few
V gene: TRBV10-1

CDR3 protein: CASSQDGIGEAYEQYF
CDR3 DNA: TGTGCCAGCAGCCAAGATGGGATCGGGGAAGCCTACGAGCAGTACTTC
D gene: NA
J gene: TRBJ2-7
clone size: once
V gene: TRBV3-1/TRBV3-2

CDR3 protein: CASSNGQGSTDTQYF
CDR3 DNA: TGTGCCAGCAGCAACGGACAGGGGAGCACAGATACGCAGTATTTT
D gene: TRBD1
J gene: TRBJ2-3
clone size: NA
V gene: TRBV7-9

CDR3 protein: CASSKSPQGRGYTF
CDR3 DNA: TGTGCCAGCAGCAAATCCCCCCAGGGGCGCGGCTACACCTTC
D gene: NA
J gene: TRBJ1-2
clone size: once
V gene: TRBV21-1

CDR3 protein: CASSRQETQYF
CDR3 DNA: TGCGCCAGCAGCCGCCAAGAGACCCAGTACTTC
D gene: NA
J gene: TRBJ2-5
clone size: once
V gene: TRBV5-1

CDR3 protein: CASRHRGTEAFF
CDR3 DNA: TGCGCCAGCAGGCACAGGGGCACTGAAGCTTTCTTT
D gene: TRBD1
J gene: TRBJ1-1
clone size: NA
V gene: TRBV10-2

CDR3 protein: CASSDPLPRVNPYRNEQFF
CDR3 DNA: TGTGCCAGCAGCGATCCACTCCCCCGGGTTAATCCCTATAGGAATGAGCAGTTCTTC
D gene: NA
J gene: TRBJ2-1
clone size: few
V gene: TRBV7-2

CDR3 protein: CASSERTGGPFGAQYF
CDR3 DNA: TGTGCCAGCAGTGAAAGGACAGGGGGCCCGTTTGGGGCCCAGTACTTC
D gene: TRBD1
J gene: TRBJ2-5
clone size: NA
V gene: TRBV6-1

CDR3 protein: CSASSGTVAQHF
CDR3 DNA: TGCAGTGCTAGTTCAGGGACAGTGGCCCAGCATTTT
D gene: TRBD1
J gene: TRBJ1-5
clone size: NA
V gene: TRBV20-1

CDR3 protein: CASSRSHTEAFF
CDR3 DNA: TGTGCCAGCAGTCGGAGCCACACTGAAGCTTTCTTT
D gene: NA
J gene: TRBJ1-1
clone size: NA
V gene: TRBV2

CDR3 protein: CASSTQGGEKDTQYF
CDR3 DNA: TGTGCCAGCAGCACACAGGGGGGGGAGAAAGATACGCAGTATTTT
D gene: NA
J gene: TRBJ2-3
clone size: NA
V gene: TRBV5-4

CDR3 protein: CAISRDSQETQYF
CDR3 DNA: TGTGCCATCAGCCGGGACTCTCAAGAGACCCAGTACTTC
D gene: NA
J gene: TRBJ2-5
clone size: NA
V gene: TRBV10-3

CDR3 protein: CASSWDRDTEAFF
CDR3 DNA: TGTGCCAGCTCATGGGACAGGGACACTGAAGCTTTCTTT
D gene: TRBD1
J gene: TRBJ1-1
clone size: NA
V gene: TRBV18

CDR3 protein: CASSPGLAGVETQYF
CDR3 DNA: TGTGCCAGCAGCCCGGGACTAGCGGGGGTAGAGACCCAGTACTTC
D gene: TRBD2
J gene: TRBJ2-5
clone size: NA
V gene: TRBV11-1